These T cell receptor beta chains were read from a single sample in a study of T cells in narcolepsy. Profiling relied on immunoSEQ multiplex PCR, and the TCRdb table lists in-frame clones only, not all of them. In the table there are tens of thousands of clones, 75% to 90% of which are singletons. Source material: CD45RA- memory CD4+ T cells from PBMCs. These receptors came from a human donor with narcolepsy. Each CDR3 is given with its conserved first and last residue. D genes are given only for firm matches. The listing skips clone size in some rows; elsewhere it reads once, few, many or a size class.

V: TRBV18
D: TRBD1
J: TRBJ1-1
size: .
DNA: TGTGCCAGCTCACGGGGACAGGCGAACACTGAAGCTTTCTTT
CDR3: CASSRGQANTEAFF

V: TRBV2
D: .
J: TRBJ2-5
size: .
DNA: TGTGCCAGCAACAGGGACCAAGAGACCCAGTACTTC
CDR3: CASNRDQETQYF

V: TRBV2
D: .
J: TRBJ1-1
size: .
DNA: TGTGCCAGCAGTGAAGCGCGATCGCCAGGGGCGGGAGCTTTCTTT
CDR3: CASSEARSPGAGAFF

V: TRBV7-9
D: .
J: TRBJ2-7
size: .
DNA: TGTGCCAGCAGCCCGAAGGGAGATTTCTCCTCCTACGAGCAGTACTTC
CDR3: CASSPKGDFSSYEQYF

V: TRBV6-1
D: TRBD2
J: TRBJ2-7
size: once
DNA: TGTGCCAGCAGTGGGAGACTAGCGGGAATCTCCTACGAGCAGTACTTC
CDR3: CASSGRLAGISYEQYF

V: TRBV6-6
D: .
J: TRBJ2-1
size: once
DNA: TGTGCCAGCAGTTACTCGCGAGGGGGTGAGCAGTTCTTC
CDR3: CASSYSRGGEQFF

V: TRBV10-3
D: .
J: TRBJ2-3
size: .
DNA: TGTGCCATCAGCGTCGTCGGGGATGGAACAGATACGCAGTATTTT
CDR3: CAISVVGDGTDTQYF

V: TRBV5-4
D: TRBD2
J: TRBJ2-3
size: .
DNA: TGTGCCAGCAGCGCTGGTGGCGGGAGATCTACAGATACGCAGTATTTT
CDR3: CASSAGGGRSTDTQYF

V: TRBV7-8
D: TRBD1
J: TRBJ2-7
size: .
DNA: TGTGCCAGCAGCAGCCGGACAGGCTACGAGCAGTACTTC
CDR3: CASSSRTGYEQYF

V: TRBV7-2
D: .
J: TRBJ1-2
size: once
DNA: TGTGCCAGCAGCCAAGGAGACGCCGCCTCCGATGGCTACACCTTC
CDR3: CASSQGDAASDGYTF

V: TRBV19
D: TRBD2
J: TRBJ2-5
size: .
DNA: TGTGCCAGTAGTGGAACTAGCGGGAGGCCGCAGACCCAGTACTTC
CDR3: CASSGTSGRPQTQYF

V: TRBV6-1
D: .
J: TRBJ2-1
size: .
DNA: TGTGCCAGCAATGCACTAGCCGGAGAGACCAATGAGCAGTTCTTC
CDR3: CASNALAGETNEQFF

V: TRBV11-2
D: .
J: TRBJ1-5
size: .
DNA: TGTGCCAGCAGCTTAGGACAGGTTAATCAGCCCCAGCATTTT
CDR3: CASSLGQVNQPQHF

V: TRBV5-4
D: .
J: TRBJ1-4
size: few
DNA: TGTGCCAGCAGCTTGGTGGGGGAGGCTAATGAAAAACTGTTTTTT
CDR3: CASSLVGEANEKLFF

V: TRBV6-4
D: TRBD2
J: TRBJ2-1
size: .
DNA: TGTGCCAGCAGTGTAGCGGGAGGACGCAATGAGCAGTTCTTC
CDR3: CASSVAGGRNEQFF

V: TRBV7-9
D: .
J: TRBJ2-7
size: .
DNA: TGTGCCAGCAGTGCGGACAGACCGCCCTACGAGCAGTACTTC
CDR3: CASSADRPPYEQYF

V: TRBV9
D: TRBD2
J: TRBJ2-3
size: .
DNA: TGTGCCAGCAGCGTAGTGTGGGGGAGGGGCACAGATACGCAGTATTTT
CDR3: CASSVVWGRGTDTQYF

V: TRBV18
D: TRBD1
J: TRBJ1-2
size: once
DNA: TGTGCCAGCTCGCCTAATGACAGGGCAAGGTACGGCTACACCTTC
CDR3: CASSPNDRARYGYTF

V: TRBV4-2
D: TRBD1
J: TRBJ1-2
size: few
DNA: TGTGCCAGCAGCCAAGGTGGACAGGGTGGGGACTATGGCTACACCTTC
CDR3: CASSQGGQGGDYGYTF

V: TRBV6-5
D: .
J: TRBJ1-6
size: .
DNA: TGTGCCAGCCGCGAGGGAAGCAATTCACCCCTCCACTTT
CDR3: CASREGSNSPLHF

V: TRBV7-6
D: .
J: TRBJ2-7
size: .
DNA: TGTGCCAGCAGCTTTAGTCTGACACACTCTTTATACGAGCAGTACTTC
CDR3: CASSFSLTHSLYEQYF

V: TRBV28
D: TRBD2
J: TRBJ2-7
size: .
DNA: TGTGCCAGCAGATTTGGGGGGCCTAGCGGGCATTCCTACGAGCAGTACTTC
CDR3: CASRFGGPSGHSYEQYF

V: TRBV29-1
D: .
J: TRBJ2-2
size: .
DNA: TGCAGCGTTGAAGATCTTACAGGAATGAACACCGGGGAGCTGTTTTTT
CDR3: CSVEDLTGMNTGELFF

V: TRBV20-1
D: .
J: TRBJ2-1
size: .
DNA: TGCAGTGCTAGAGATCACAGTGAGCAGTTCTTC
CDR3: CSARDHSEQFF

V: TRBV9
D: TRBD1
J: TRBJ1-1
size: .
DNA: TGTGCCAGCAGCGCGAGACAGGGTGGGACTGAAGCTTTCTTT
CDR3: CASSARQGGTEAFF

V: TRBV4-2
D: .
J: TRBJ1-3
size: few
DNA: TGTGCCAGCAGCCAAGCTGAGAGCTCTGGAAACACCATATATTTT
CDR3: CASSQAESSGNTIYF

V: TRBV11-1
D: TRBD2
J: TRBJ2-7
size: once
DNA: TGTGCCAGCAGCTTAGCGCGGGGACTAGCGATCTACGAGCAGTACTTC
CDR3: CASSLARGLAIYEQYF

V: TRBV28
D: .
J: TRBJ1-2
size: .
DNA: TGTGCCAGCAGCATACAGAGGGCTAACTATGGCTACACCTTC
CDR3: CASSIQRANYGYTF

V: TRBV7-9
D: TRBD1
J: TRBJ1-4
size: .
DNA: TGTGCCAGCAGCTACAGGGGTTCTAATGAAAAACTGTTTTTT
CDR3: CASSYRGSNEKLFF

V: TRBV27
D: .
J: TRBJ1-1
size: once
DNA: TGTGCCAGCACTGACAGGCTGAACACTGAAGCTTTCTTT
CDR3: CASTDRLNTEAFF

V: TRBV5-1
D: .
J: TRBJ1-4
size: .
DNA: TGCGCCAGCAGCCCCGACGGGGTAGGCGGTGAAAAACTGTTTTTT
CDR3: CASSPDGVGGEKLFF

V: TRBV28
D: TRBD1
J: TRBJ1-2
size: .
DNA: TGTGCCAGCAAACTAAGGGGCCCAGGACAGGAAAACTATGGCTACACCTTC
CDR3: CASKLRGPGQENYGYTF

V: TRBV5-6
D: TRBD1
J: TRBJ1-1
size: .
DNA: TGTGCCAGCAGCTTGGAAGGGGGCCTAATCGGTGAAGCTTTCTTT
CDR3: CASSLEGGLIGEAFF

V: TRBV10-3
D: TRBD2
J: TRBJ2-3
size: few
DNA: TGTGCCATTAAATTCGGAGATGGCGGGAGTAGTACAGATACGCAGTATTTT
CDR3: CAIKFGDGGSSTDTQYF

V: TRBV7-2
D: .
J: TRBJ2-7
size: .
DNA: TGTGCCAGCAGCTTAGACAGATCCTACGAGCAGTACTTC
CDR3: CASSLDRSYEQYF

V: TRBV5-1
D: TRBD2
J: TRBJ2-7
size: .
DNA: TGCGCCAGCAGCCATCGGACTAGCGGGAGAGACTACGAGCAGTACTTC
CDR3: CASSHRTSGRDYEQYF

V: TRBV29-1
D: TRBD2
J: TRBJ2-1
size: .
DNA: TGCAGCGTTGAACTCCTACTCAGCGGGAGGGCCCTGTACAATGAGCAGTTCTTC
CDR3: CSVELLLSGRALYNEQFF

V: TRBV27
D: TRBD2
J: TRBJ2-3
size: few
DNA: TGTGCCAGCAGTTACAGCGGGGGAACTAGCACAGATACGCAGTATTTT
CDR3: CASSYSGGTSTDTQYF

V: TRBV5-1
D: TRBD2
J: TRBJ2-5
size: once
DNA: TGCGCCAGCAGCTTCCCGGGACTAGCGGAACAAGAGACCCAGTACTTC
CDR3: CASSFPGLAEQETQYF

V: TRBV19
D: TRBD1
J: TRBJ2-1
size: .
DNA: TGTGCCAGTAGCCCGACCAGTGGACAGGGGGCCCATTATGAGCAGTTCTTC
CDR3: CASSPTSGQGAHYEQFF

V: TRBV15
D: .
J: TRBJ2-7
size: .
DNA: TGTGCCACCTCCGAGGGTATTAGCGGAGCCTACGAGCAGTACTTC
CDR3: CATSEGISGAYEQYF

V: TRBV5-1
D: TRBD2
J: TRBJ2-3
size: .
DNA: TGCGCCAGCAGCTTTGGACTAGCGGGAGGGATAGATACGCAGTATTTT
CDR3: CASSFGLAGGIDTQYF

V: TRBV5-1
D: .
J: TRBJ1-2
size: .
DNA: TGCGCCAGCAGCTTGGACGGGGATGGCTACACCTTC
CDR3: CASSLDGDGYTF

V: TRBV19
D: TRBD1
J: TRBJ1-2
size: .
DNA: TGTGCCAGTAGTACTAACGGACAGGTCTTCTATGGCTACACCTTC
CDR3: CASSTNGQVFYGYTF

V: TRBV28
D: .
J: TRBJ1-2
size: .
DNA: TGTGCCAGCAGTTTGAGGGGGATGGACTATGGCTACACCTTC
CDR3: CASSLRGMDYGYTF